This is a list of T cell receptor beta chains from one sample in a study of blood T cell repertoires in COVID-19. Libraries were prepared by immunoSEQ multiplex PCR; TCRdb keeps only in-frame clonotypes and omits some of them. This sample has 150,000 to 200,000 clones; 88% occur once, and the top ten carry approximately 4.4%. Sequencing was done on a sample of peripheral blood. All receptors come from a human donor in a cohort sampled during active COVID-19. CDR3s include the opening cysteine and the closing phenylalanine or tryptophan. The order of the fields is CDR3 protein, V gene, J gene.

CASSRGQPEETQYF	TRBV6-2/TRBV6-3	TRBJ2-5
CASNQGPEGNEQFF	TRBV2	TRBJ2-1
CASSFSGSYEQYF	TRBV11-2	TRBJ2-7
CASSYRGGFEKLFF	TRBV6-2/TRBV6-3	TRBJ1-4
CSASPGAAYEQYF	TRBV20-1	TRBJ2-7
CASSQDQGLAREQYF	TRBV4-2	TRBJ2-7
CASSPQGTQETQYF	TRBV5-4	TRBJ2-5
CASTSTGGANYGYTF	TRBV6-5	TRBJ1-2
CASSTGTTSSDTQYF	TRBV9	TRBJ2-3
CASSQGALPTQETQYF	TRBV4-3	TRBJ2-5
CASSERGTGVLSNEKLFF	TRBV2	TRBJ1-4
CASSRGRNSNQPQHF	TRBV18	TRBJ1-5
CASSLGAGGSTDTQYF	TRBV5-1	TRBJ2-3
CASSQKPGQGHQITNTEAFF	TRBV23-1	TRBJ1-1
CASTANYGYTF	TRBV28	TRBJ1-2
CASSLTGTNYGYTF	TRBV5-1	TRBJ1-2
CASSLDRGRGVRQFF	TRBV7-2	TRBJ2-1
CAWSGRRLAGGDNEQFF	TRBV30	TRBJ2-1
CASSWRGGEDTQYF	TRBV7-2	TRBJ2-3
CASVSPGVFGNTIYF	TRBV19	TRBJ1-3
CASSIDGNRDYGYTF	TRBV19	TRBJ1-2
CASSFGHSYEQYF	TRBV7-2	TRBJ2-7
CASSLTGGSQPQHF	TRBV7-2	TRBJ1-5
CASSLRGRAYEQYF	TRBV11-2	TRBJ2-7
CSVVGSVYEQYF	TRBV29-1	TRBJ2-7
CASSLAGGPDTQYF	TRBV2	TRBJ2-3
CAPYKSGLEIKQFF	TRBV19	TRBJ2-1
CASSLGPAAYGYTF	TRBV13	TRBJ1-2
CAWSVGARPDTDTQYF	TRBV30	TRBJ2-3